This T cell receptor beta chain stems from a study of human T cells and chemical hapten exposure. TCRdb itself ran the RACE reads through MiXCR, one entry per CDR3 protein. The repertoire holds fewer than 130,000 distinct CDR3 sequences, with more than 9.5% as singletons. This CDR3 has 16 residues. CDR1 and CDR2 from the germline V gene are SGHDN and FVKESK. V was clipped by 0 bases and J by 1 base, with 9 bases between them. Time point: patch test 1, 2 weeks after DPC sensitization. The treatment was: therapeutic diphenylcyclopropenone sensitization with weekly scalp DPC. Each patch test followed a blood draw.

The sequence came from a woman between 40 and 55 years old with alopecia areata. Some clones in this sample may be carry-over from other donors' samples. The sample in question was whole blood, obtained in connection with sensitization to the hapten diphenylcyclopropenone (DPC). V and J are TRBV14 and TRBJ2-2; no clear D gene. Here the CDR3 DNA reads TGTGCCAGCAGCCAAGATTTGATAGGGAACACCGGGGAGCTGTTTTTT. Translating gives CASSQDLIGNTGELFF.